A single sample gave rise to the 30 T cell receptor beta chains below, sequenced in a study of beta chain features in type 1 diabetes. Since all of the isolated RNA was reverse transcribed, expressed TCRB transcripts were what got sequenced. The assay was immunoSEQ multiplex PCR, and TCRdb's table has in-frame clones only and misses some. Counted here are over 650,000 clones, about 14% occurring once; the ten biggest clones make up approximately 0.039%. Study results and caveats: Moderately but significantly shorter TCRB CDR3s were found in Type 1 diabetes patients in all four CD4+ subsets.

The antigens for these receptors are not known. The source material was naive CD4+ T cells from blood. These receptor sequences come from a man younger than 30 with type 1 diabetes.

The CDR3 sequence: CASSLVAGENEQFF. In DNA, the CDR3 is TGTGCCAGCAGTTTAGTAGCGGGGGAGAATGAGCAGTTCTTC. The chain combines TRBV6-5 with TRBJ2-1; 9 bases are shared with TRBD2. Germline CDR1 MNHEY, CDR2 SVGAGI. The CDR3 is 14 residues long. Trimming at V came to 4 bases and at J to 7 bases, leaving 5 bases not matched to a gene.

The chain employs TRBV5-6 and TRBJ2-1, with 7 bases that match TRBD1. Per germline, CDR1 SGHDT and CDR2 YYEEEE. Losses at the gene ends were 6 bases for V and 9 bases for J; bases not matched to a gene: 6. The CDR3 covers 12 residues. CDR3: CASTMTGIEQFF. The CDR3 DNA is TGTGCCAGCACCATGACAGGGATTGAGCAGTTCTTC.

CDR3 sequence reads: CASSYTGGQETQYF. As DNA, the CDR3 is TGCGCCAGCAGCTATACAGGGGGGCAAGAGACCCAGTACTTC. The chain is built from TRBV5-1 and TRBJ2-5; TRBD1 aligns across 8 bases. Germline loops: CDR1 SGHRS, CDR2 YFSETQ. This CDR3 has 14 amino acids. The J segment lost 2 bases and the V segment lost 3 bases, leaving 3 bases of the junction unmatched.

This clone was picked up a small number of times. Written as DNA, the CDR3 is TGTGCCAGTAGTGCAAGGTTTGGGACCCAGTACTTC. Encoded protein: CASSARFGTQYF. The chain is built from TRBV19 and TRBJ2-5; D ambiguous. The CDR3 consists of 12 residues. Germline V gene lookup returns CDR1 LNHDA and CDR2 SQIVND (reference sequence). With 5 bases removed from V and 7 bases from J, the gap between germline ends came to 11 bases.

The chain employs TRBV4-2 and TRBJ2-3, with D maybe TRBD2 (6 bases). Germline V gene data show CDR1 as LGHNA and CDR2 as YNFKEQ. V lost 0 bases and J lost 6, with 25 bases in between. The CDR3 has 19 residues. The CDR3 protein is CASSQELLARERFWDTQYF. CDR3 coding DNA: TGTGCCAGCAGCCAAGAACTACTGGCTCGGGAGCGGTTTTGGGATACGCAGTATTTT.

V usage is TRBV5-1 and J usage is TRBJ2-7; D gene uncertain. Trimming left V 0 bases short and J 5 bases short, with 15 bases between. Germline V gene lookup returns CDR1 SGHRS and CDR2 YFSETQ. The CDR3 runs 15 residues. CDR3 bases: TGCGCCAGCAGCTTGGAGTTTCGGGCGAGCGACGAGCAGTACTTC. As protein: CASSLEFRASDEQYF.

This clone was seen a few times. The rearrangement joins TRBV7-6 to TRBJ2-7; perhaps TRBD2 as D (6 bases). Looked up from germline, CDR1 is SGHVS and CDR2 is FNYEAQ. V was pared by 0 bases and J by 1 base, with 7 bases between. This CDR3 has 14 residues. The CDR3 DNA reads TGTGCCAGCAGCTTAGCTGGAGGGTCCTACGAGCAGTACTTC. Translation gives CASSLAGGSYEQYF.

The J gene is TRBJ2-3, the V gene TRBV7-2; 11 bases are a match to TRBD2. This CDR3 contains 18 residues. Per the germline V gene, CDR1 is SGHTA and CDR2 is FQGNSA. J gave up 1 base and V 4 bases, and 10 bases lay outside the gene matches. The CDR3 nucleotides are TGTGCCAGCAGCTCAACTAGCGGGGGCCCCTGGGGCACAGATACGCAGTATTTT. This codes for CASSSTSGGPWGTDTQYF.

This clone was observed a few times. The gene calls are TRBV30 and TRBJ1-1; D is perhaps TRBD1 (5 bases). The CDR3 has 12 amino acids. V was cut by 3 bases and J by 10 bases, with 15 bases left in between. Per the germline V gene, CDR1 is GTSNPN and CDR2 is SVGIG (reference sequence). DNA of the CDR3: TGTGCCTGGAGCCAAGAGGCAGGGAGAGCTTTCTTT. This gives the protein CAWSQEAGRAFF.

The V gene is TRBV5-1, the J gene TRBJ2-1, with D perhaps matching TRBD1 (6 bases). This CDR3 has 15 residues. The ends were cut back, 0 bases at V and 0 bases at J, with 7 bases in the middle. Per the germline V gene, CDR1 is SGHRS and CDR2 is YFSETQ. The DNA for the CDR3 is TGCGCCAGCAGCTTGGAGGGGGACTCCTACAATGAGCAGTTCTTC. Amino acids: CASSLEGDSYNEQFF.

This clone was picked up a small number of times. The rearrangement joins TRBV18 to TRBJ2-7; weak D call: TRBD1 (5 bases). CDR3 length equals 14 residues. The germline CDR1 and CDR2 sequences are KGHSH and LQKENI. The ends were cut back, 0 bases at V and 6 bases at J, with 12 bases in the middle. The CDR3 reads CASSPPYRRSEQYF. CDR3 coding DNA: TGTGCCAGCTCACCACCTTACAGGCGATCCGAGCAGTACTTC.

The V call is TRBV6-5, the J call TRBJ2-5; possibly TRBD1 or TRBD2 for D (6 bases each). Trimming removed 3 bases at V and 5 bases at J, with 19 bases between. Per the germline V gene, CDR1 is MNHEY and CDR2 is SVGAGI. The CDR3 has 16 amino acids. DNA of the CDR3: TGTGCCAGCAGTTATTTTTCGGGGGCCCTGGGGGAGACCCAGTACTTC. It specifies CASSYFSGALGETQYF.

The rearrangement joins TRBV7-2 to TRBJ1-2; no reliable D call. In germline, CDR1 is SGHTA, CDR2 FQGNSA. The CDR3 has 13 amino acids. The V and J ends lost 1 base and 8 bases respectively, with 11 bases between them. CDR3 in amino acids: CASSLVDLTGYTF. The DNA for the CDR3 is TGTGCCAGCAGCTTAGTCGATCTGACGGGCTACACCTTC.

This clone occurred a few times. The CDR3 reads CASSLGLVNTEAFF. Here the CDR3 DNA reads TGTGCCAGCAGCTTAGGCCTGGTGAACACTGAAGCTTTCTTT. V usage is TRBV13 and J usage is TRBJ1-1; D uncertain. Germline V gene lookup returns CDR1 PRHDT and CDR2 FYEKMQ (reference sequence). Trimming shortened V by 0 bases and J by 0 bases, and 5 bases separated the two germline ends. The CDR3 sequence is 14 residues long.

This clone was observed a few times. The J gene is TRBJ1-1, the V gene TRBV5-1; D is unclear. The germline CDR1 and CDR2 sequences are SGHRS and YFSETQ. V dropped 7 bases and J dropped 3 bases, with 13 bases sitting between them. The CDR3 has 13 residues. For the CDR3, the DNA is TGCGCCAGCGTTGGGGTTGGCGACACTGAAGCTTTCTTT. It is translated as CASVGVGDTEAFF.

This clone was seen only a few times. The CDR3, as DNA: TGTGCCAGCAGCCAACCCGGACTAGCCCGATCGAAACAGTACTTC. It is translated as CASSQPGLARSKQYF. The rearrangement uses TRBV7-2 and TRBJ2-7, with 8 nucleotides matching TRBD2. There are 15 residues in the CDR3. CDR1 is SGHTA and CDR2 is FQGNSA in the germline V gene. Trimming took 5 bases from V and 10 from J; bases not matched to a gene: 16.

This clone was counted between two and nine times. The chain uses TRBV7-2 and TRBJ2-2; maybe TRBD1 (6 bases). The V gene's germline CDR1 is SGHTA and CDR2 FQGNSA. CDR3 length equals 15 residues. Trimming shortened V by 5 bases and J by 3 bases, and 13 bases separated the two germline ends. CDR3 in amino acids: CASSSRDTYTGELFF. Written as DNA, the CDR3 is TGTGCCAGCAGCAGCCGGGACACCTACACCGGGGAGCTGTTTTTT.

The chain has TRBV7-2 and TRBJ2-2, with unresolved D. CDR1 is SGHTA, CDR2 FQGNSA, per germline. V dropped 3 bases and J dropped 3 bases, with 11 bases sitting between them. The CDR3 loop spans 15 amino acids. This CDR3 reads CASSLVLIDTGELFF. The CDR3 DNA is TGTGCCAGCAGCTTGGTGTTAATCGACACCGGGGAGCTGTTTTTT. The variable domain in full, with the rest retrieved from reference TRBV7-2 and TRBJ2-2, is GAGVSQSPSNKVTEKGKDVELRCDPISGHTALYWYRQSLGQGLEFLIYFQGNSAPDKSGLPSDRFSAERTGGSVSTLTIQRTQQEDSAVYLCASSLVLIDTGELFFGEGSRLTVL.

This clone showed up just a few times. The V gene is TRBV5-1, the J gene TRBJ2-6; 8 bases line up with TRBD1. The trim removed 0 bases at V and 0 bases at J, leaving 5 bases unmatched. CDR1 is SGHRS, CDR2 YFSETQ, per germline. This CDR3 is 18 amino acids long. CDR3 amino acids: CASSLAGQVNSGANVLTF. CDR3 in DNA: TGCGCCAGCAGCTTGGCGGGACAGGTGAACTCTGGGGCCAACGTCCTGACTTTC.

This clone was found a few times. The chain links TRBV27 to TRBJ2-2, with 9 bases that match TRBD2. V was clipped by 1 base and J by 2 bases; unmatched bases: 5. This CDR3 comprises 17 residues. CDR1 and CDR2 (germline): MNHEY, SMNVEV (reference sequence). The CDR3 sequence is CASSLLGSGSNTGELFF. The CDR3 DNA reads as TGTGCCAGCAGTTTATTGGGTAGCGGGAGCAACACCGGGGAGCTGTTTTTT.

This clone was seen more than once but under ten times. This chain joins TRBV18 and TRBJ2-7, with 7 bases identical to TRBD1. CDR3 length: 16 residues. Germline-derived CDR1 and CDR2 are KGHSH and LQKENI. V dropped 4 bases and J dropped 3; count of bases not matched to a gene: 12. CDR3 nucleotide sequence: TGTGCCAGCTCACAAAGGGGAGACAGGGTTCACTACGAGCAGTACTTC. This translates into CASSQRGDRVHYEQYF.

The rearrangement uses TRBV5-1 and TRBJ2-7; TRBD1 might be the D (5 bases). Germline assignment: CDR1 SGHRS and CDR2 YFSETQ. The V and J ends lost 1 base and 4 bases respectively, with 15 bases between them. There are 15 residues in the CDR3. The CDR3 sequence: CASSLQGPGPYEQYF. The CDR3 bases are TGCGCCAGCAGCTTGCAGGGTCCCGGCCCTTACGAGCAGTACTTC.

This clone was detected only a few times. V and J are TRBV23-1 and TRBJ2-2; D is possibly TRBD1 (5 bases). TRBV23-1 is labeled an ORF, and its function is uncertain. V gave up 2 bases and J gave up 6 bases, with 10 bases separating them. The CDR3 length is 14 residues. CDR3 region: CASSQHGAPGELFF. In DNA form, the CDR3 reads TGCGCCAGCAGTCAACATGGGGCACCCGGGGAGCTGTTTTTT.

This chain connects TRBV4-3 to TRBJ2-1, with D perhaps assigned TRBD1 or TRBD2 (6 bases each). V was clipped by 0 bases and J by 4 bases, with 10 bases between them. Germline CDR1 reads LGHNA; CDR2 reads YSLEER. The CDR3 has 15 residues. CDR3 DNA: TGCGCCAGCAGCCAAGAGCGGGGACAATACAATGAGCAGTTCTTC. It is translated as CASSQERGQYNEQFF.

This clone has more than one count but fewer than ten. This CDR3 is also generated by other DNA sequences in the sample. This chain joins TRBV5-1 and TRBJ2-3; no clear D. V dropped 0 bases and J dropped 2 bases, with 7 bases sitting between them. The CDR3 extends over 14 amino acids. Germline CDR1 reads SGHRS; CDR2 reads YFSETQ. The CDR3 spells CASSLGTDTDTQYF. The CDR3 nucleotides read TGCGCCAGCAGCTTGGGGACGGACACAGATACGCAGTATTTT.

The table lists this clone with a few counts. The chain has TRBV7-2 and TRBJ2-1; 10 nucleotides match TRBD2. V lost 5 bases, J lost 3 bases, and 7 bases stayed unmatched. CDR3 size: 16 residues. Germline V gene lookup returns CDR1 SGHTA and CDR2 FQGNSA. DNA of the CDR3: TGTGCCAGCAGCACATACACTAGCGGGGTCTACAATGAGCAGTTCTTC. Translation: CASSTYTSGVYNEQFF.

This sequence joins TRBV4-3 and TRBJ2-5; the match to TRBD2 covers 9 bases. The V segment lost 1 base and the J segment 5 bases; nucleotides outside the gene matches: 11. CDR3 length: 17 residues. Germline loops: CDR1 LGHNA, CDR2 YSLEER. The CDR3 loop is CASSQGNSGGNSETQYF. The DNA of the CDR3 is TGCGCCAGCAGCCAAGGCAATAGCGGGGGCAACTCGGAGACCCAGTACTTC.

This clone was seen more than once but under ten times. V is TRBV5-1 and J is TRBJ2-1; D is perhaps TRBD1 (6 bases). The V end was cut by 4 bases, the J end by 4 bases, with 12 bases between. CDR3 length equals 14 residues. Looked up from germline, CDR1 is SGHRS and CDR2 is YFSETQ. CDR3 bases: TGCGCCAGCAGCCAGGGGTCGCAGTACAATGAGCAGTTCTTC. Its translation is CASSQGSQYNEQFF.

Comments on this clone: This may be a read error: a much more frequent sequence differs by one nucleotide. Other DNA variants within this sample encode the same CDR3. The chain carries TRBV13 and TRBJ2-2; D unresolved. The CDR3 spans 12 residues. V was clipped by 3 bases and J by 1 base, with 0 bases between them. Germline assignment: CDR1 PRHDT and CDR2 FYEKMQ (reference sequence). The CDR3 DNA reads as TGTGCCAGCAGCTTGAACACCGGGGAGCTGTTTTTT. It is translated as CASSLNTGELFF.

This clone has only a few counts. The chain joins TRBV10-3 to TRBJ2-1, with 12 positions matching TRBD2. In germline, CDR1 is ENHRY, CDR2 SYGVKD. The CDR3 is 14 residues long. The V segment lost 3 bases and the J segment 12 bases; nucleotides outside the gene matches: 6. The CDR3 region has the DNA TGTGCCATCAGTGAACTAGCGGGGGGCCAAGGGCAGTTCTTC. Translation gives CAISELAGGQGQFF.